This TCR beta chain was found in a study of blood T cell repertoires in COVID-19. Across the study: Samples representing acute and convalescent COVID-19 were sourced from the United States, Italy and Spain.

Per the original data handling: Amplification with reference gene primers provided the estimates of nucleated cell counts. Profiling relied on immunoSEQ multiplex PCR, and the TCRdb table lists in-frame clones only, not all of them. The V and J calls and clone size come from that table; D and trimming were worked out from the DNA. Among about 300,000 clones listed, about 84% were seen once. Sequenced material: peripheral blood. The source is a woman aged 45-65 years with acute or convalescent COVID-19.

The CDR3 DNA follows: TGCGCCAGCAGCCTCGGAGCGGGAACGGGAAATGAGCAGTTCTTC. Translating gives CASSLGAGTGNEQFF. The rearrangement links TRBV5-1 to TRBJ2-1; 7 bases agree with TRBD2. CDR1 is SGHRS, CDR2 YFSETQ, per germline. The CDR3 is made up of 15 amino acids. V was clipped by 4 bases and J by 7 bases; unmatched bases: 11.